This T cell receptor beta chain was retrieved from a study of blood T cells in healthy people across ages. Study-wide points: Diversity of TCR beta per million T cells declined in a roughly linear way with age.

Primers used in a second PCR of roughly 7 to 12 cycles were a sample-barcoded 5' primer and a J-beta primer mix. One entry per CDR3 protein results from TCRdb running MiXCR on the 5' RACE reads. The data show about 750,000 distinct CDR3 sequences, roughly 50% seen once. About this clonotype itself: Its antigen is undetermined.

The sample taken for sequencing was blood. This clonotype was obtained from an elderly man in good health.

CDR3 amino acids: CASSEGGGRVYNEQYF. CDR3 nucleotides: TGTGCCAGCAGTGAGGGCGGCGGGAGGGTGTACAATGAGCAGTACTTC. This rearrangement joins TRBV6-1 to TRBJ2-7; 9 bases line up with TRBD2. Germline CDR1 and CDR2: MNHNS and SASEGT. CDR3 length: 16 amino acids. After removal of 3 bases from V and 7 bases from J, the junction contained 13 bases not matched to a gene.